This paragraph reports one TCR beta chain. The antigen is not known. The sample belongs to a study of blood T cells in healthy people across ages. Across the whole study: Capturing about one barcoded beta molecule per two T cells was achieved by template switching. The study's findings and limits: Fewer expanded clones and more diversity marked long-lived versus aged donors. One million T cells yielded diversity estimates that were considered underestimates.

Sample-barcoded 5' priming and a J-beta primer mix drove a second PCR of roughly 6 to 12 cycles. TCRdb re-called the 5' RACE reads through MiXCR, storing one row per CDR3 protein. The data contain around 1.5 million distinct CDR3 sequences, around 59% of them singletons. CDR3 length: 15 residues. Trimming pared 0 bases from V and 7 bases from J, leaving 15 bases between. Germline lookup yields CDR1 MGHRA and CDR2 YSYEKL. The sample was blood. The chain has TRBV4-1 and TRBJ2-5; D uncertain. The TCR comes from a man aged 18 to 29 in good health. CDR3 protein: CASSQESRRSWTQYF. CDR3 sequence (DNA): TGCGCCAGCAGCCAAGAGTCCCGGCGTTCGTGGACCCAGTACTTC.